Listed below are T cell receptor beta chains from one sample, sequenced in a study of blood T cell repertoires in COVID-19. TCRdb keeps only in-frame clones here, not all; method: immunoSEQ multiplex PCR. The sample contains 90,000 to 120,000 clones, about four fifths of which appear only once. Sequencing was carried out using peripheral blood. These receptors were taken from a woman aged 80 or over with active or convalescent COVID-19. CDR3s include the opening cysteine and the closing phenylalanine or tryptophan. A D gene is named only where the DNA matches it firmly. Only some rows state a clone size, as once, few, many or a class for expanded clones.

clone size	V gene	J gene	D gene	CDR3 protein	CDR3 DNA
few	TRBV7-3	TRBJ2-1	.	CASSLILGDNEQFF	TGTGCCAGCAGCTTAATATTAGGGGACAATGAGCAGTTCTTC
.	TRBV15	TRBJ1-6	TRBD1	CATSPKRTGESPLHF	TGTGCCACCAGCCCAAAACGGACAGGGGAATCACCCCTCCACTTT
once	TRBV18	TRBJ1-1	.	CASSPLAGLNTEAFF	TGTGCCAGCTCACCGCTCGCAGGGTTGAACACTGAAGCTTTCTTT
.	TRBV19	TRBJ2-4	TRBD1	CASSISRTGAKNIQYF	TGTGCCAGTAGTATTAGTCGGACAGGAGCCAAAAACATTCAGTACTTC
.	TRBV25-1	TRBJ1-1	.	CASRDWNTEAFF	TGTGCCAGCAGGGACTGGAACACTGAAGCTTTCTTT
once	TRBV6-6	TRBJ1-1	.	CASSYEGLTEAFF	TGTGCCAGCAGTTACGAGGGTCTCACTGAAGCTTTCTTT
.	TRBV28	TRBJ2-3	.	CASRLLTPGGGNLSDTQYF	TGTGCCAGCAGACTCCTTACCCCTGGGGGGGGCAACTTGTCAGATACGCAGTATTTT
.	TRBV11-2	TRBJ1-6	.	CASSFSDSSPLHF	TGTGCCAGCAGCTTCTCGGACTCTTCACCCCTCCACTTT
few	TRBV28	TRBJ2-5	.	CASSPGQRLTQYF	TGTGCCAGCAGCCCGGGACAACGGTTGACCCAGTACTTC
.	TRBV19	TRBJ1-2	.	CASSNLQGIYGYTF	TGTGCCAGTAGCAACTTACAGGGCATCTATGGCTACACCTTC
.	TRBV7-9	TRBJ1-1	TRBD1	CASSIYRGTEAFF	TGTGCCAGCAGTATCTACAGGGGCACTGAAGCTTTCTTT
.	TRBV28	TRBJ2-7	.	CASSVPGGIREQYF	TGTGCCAGCTCCGTCCCCGGCGGTATTCGCGAGCAGTACTTC
.	TRBV3-1/TRBV3-2	TRBJ2-5	TRBD2	CASRERGVKEETQYF	TGTGCCAGCAGGGAGCGGGGGGTGAAGGAAGAGACCCAGTACTTC
.	TRBV6-5	TRBJ2-7	TRBD2	CASTHWSGGQYF	TGTGCCAGCACTCACTGGTCGGGGGGGCAGTACTTC
.	TRBV9	TRBJ1-1	.	CASSVRSDTSTEAFF	TGTGCCAGCAGCGTAAGGTCGGACACCTCCACTGAAGCTTTCTTT
once	TRBV7-8	TRBJ1-3	TRBD1	CASSLGQGSSGNTIYF	TGTGCCAGCAGCTTGGGACAGGGGTCGTCTGGAAACACCATATATTTT
few	TRBV30	TRBJ2-1	.	CAWSVGQGNEQFF	TGTGCCTGGAGTGTAGGGCAGGGCAATGAGCAGTTCTTC
.	TRBV15	TRBJ1-1	.	CATSRQGWNTEAFF	TGTGCCACCAGCAGACAGGGGTGGAACACTGAAGCTTTCTTT
.	TRBV30	TRBJ2-2	.	CAWSELGELFF	TGTGCCTGGAGCGAGTTAGGGGAGCTGTTTTTT
.	TRBV3-1/TRBV3-2	TRBJ1-2	TRBD1	CASSQRDRGTYGYTF	TGTGCCAGCAGCCAGAGGGACAGGGGGACCTATGGCTACACCTTC